The rows below give T cell receptor beta chains drawn from one sample of a study of blood T cell repertoires in COVID-19. Method: immunoSEQ multiplex PCR; TCRdb's copy keeps in-frame clones and lacks some. Of roughly 150,000 clones listed, 87% are singletons. The specimen sequenced was peripheral blood. The source is a human donor in a cohort sampled during active COVID-19. CDR3s include the opening cysteine and the closing phenylalanine or tryptophan. The order of the fields is V gene, D gene, clone size, J gene, CDR3 protein, CDR3 DNA. D genes are given only for firm matches. Only some rows state a clone size, as once, few, many or a class for expanded clones.

>TRBV30|NA|NA|TRBJ1-2
CAWSPISYGYTF
TGTGCCTGGAGCCCAATCAGCTATGGCTACACCTTC
>TRBV7-9|NA|NA|TRBJ2-5
CASSHKRQMYQETQYF
TGTGCCAGCAGCCACAAAAGACAGATGTACCAAGAGACCCAGTACTTC
>TRBV11-2|TRBD2|NA|TRBJ2-3
CASSLGLAGEYLRGTQYF
TGTGCCAGCAGCTTAGGACTAGCGGGAGAATACCTCCGAGGTACGCAGTATTTT
>TRBV4-1|TRBD1|NA|TRBJ1-6
CASSQKDTGQDITMSDSPLHF
TGCGCCAGCAGCCAGAAGGATACGGGACAGGATATTACAATGAGCGATTCACCCCTCCACTTT
>TRBV28|TRBD2|NA|TRBJ2-3
CASRVAGLEDTQYF
TGTGCCAGCCGAGTAGCGGGACTTGAAGATACGCAGTATTTT
>TRBV7-3|TRBD1|NA|TRBJ2-6
CASSSPTGRGGKTSGANVLTF
TGTGCCAGCAGCTCTCCGACAGGGAGAGGGGGAAAGACCTCTGGGGCCAACGTCCTGACTTTC
>TRBV14|TRBD1|NA|TRBJ1-1
CASSQGRGTPAFF
TGTGCCAGCAGCCAAGGCAGGGGGACTCCGGCTTTCTTT
>TRBV20-1|TRBD1|few|TRBJ1-1
CSAREGQAAFF
TGCAGTGCTAGAGAGGGACAGGCGGCTTTCTTT
>TRBV5-1|TRBD2|NA|TRBJ2-2
CASSLTSGTNTGELFF
TGCGCCAGCAGCTTGACTAGCGGGACGAACACCGGGGAGCTGTTTTTT
>TRBV10-3|NA|once|TRBJ2-7
CAIRERDKSAYEQYF
TGTGCCATCAGGGAGCGGGACAAGAGTGCCTACGAGCAGTACTTC
>TRBV6-5|TRBD1|NA|TRBJ1-4
CASSSPGTANEKLFF
TGTGCCAGCAGTTCCCCCGGGACAGCTAATGAAAAACTGTTTTTT
>TRBV28|TRBD1|NA|TRBJ2-2
CASARYQGAIDGGELFF
TGTGCCAGCGCCCGTTATCAGGGGGCGATAGACGGCGGGGAGCTGTTTTTT
>TRBV7-9|TRBD1|NA|TRBJ1-1
CASSLTDRGNAEAFF
TGTGCCAGCAGCTTAACCGACAGGGGAAACGCTGAAGCTTTCTTT
>TRBV6-5|NA|NA|TRBJ1-1
CASSLRVSEAFF
TGTGCCAGCAGTCTCCGGGTCTCTGAAGCTTTCTTT
>TRBV5-1|TRBD1|NA|TRBJ2-7
CASSLGQGLAEEQYF
TGCGCCAGCAGCCTAGGACAGGGGCTGGCGGAGGAGCAGTACTTC
>TRBV19|NA|few|TRBJ2-7
CASGTHEQYF
TGTGCCAGTGGCACCCACGAGCAGTACTTC
>TRBV4-1|TRBD2|NA|TRBJ2-5
CASSQLGRGTRGEWETQYF
TGCGCCAGCAGCCAGCTAGGGCGGGGGACTAGAGGGGAATGGGAGACCCAGTACTTC
>TRBV6-1|TRBD1|few|TRBJ1-2
CASSDPGQAVYYTF
TGTGCCAGCAGTGATCCGGGACAGGCAGTTTACTACACCTTC
>TRBV5-4|NA|NA|TRBJ1-1
CASSLVGADTEAFF
TGTGCCAGCAGCTTGGTAGGGGCGGACACTGAAGCTTTCTTT
>TRBV28|NA|NA|TRBJ2-7
CASSPRPGSDEQYF
TGTGCCAGCTCCCCACGTCCAGGGTCCGACGAGCAGTACTTC
>TRBV27|TRBD2|NA|TRBJ2-7
CASKARGPGTSGIYEQYF
TGTGCCAGCAAAGCCCGTGGTCCGGGGACTAGCGGGATCTACGAGCAGTACTTC
>TRBV3-1/TRBV3-2|TRBD1|NA|TRBJ1-2
CASRGQHLYGYTF
TGTGCCAGCAGGGGACAGCACCTCTATGGCTACACCTTC
>TRBV12-3/TRBV12-4|TRBD1|NA|TRBJ2-7
CASGTGSYEQYF
TGTGCCAGCGGGACAGGGTCCTACGAGCAGTACTTC
>TRBV5-1|NA|NA|TRBJ2-3
CASSLDAGRTDTQYF
TGCGCCAGCAGCTTGGACGCGGGTCGCACAGATACGCAGTATTTT
>TRBV28|NA|NA|TRBJ1-2
CASSLWGQGNYGYTF
TGTGCCAGCAGTTTATGGGGGCAGGGGAACTATGGCTACACCTTC
>TRBV5-6|NA|NA|TRBJ2-7
CASTSLASYEQYF
TGTGCCAGCACTTCCTTGGCCTCCTACGAGCAGTACTTC
>TRBV30|NA|NA|TRBJ1-2
CAWSVRGNYGYTF
TGTGCCTGGAGTGTACGAGGGAACTATGGCTACACCTTC
>TRBV28|NA|NA|TRBJ1-6
CASSPTGGGDSPLHF
TGTGCCAGCAGTCCAACCGGAGGGGGGGATTCACCCCTCCACTTT
>TRBV30|NA|NA|TRBJ2-7
CAWTAAGYEQYF
TGTGCCTGGACCGCGGCGGGTTACGAGCAGTACTTC
>TRBV5-1|TRBD2|NA|TRBJ2-7
CASSPGLAGGDDEQYF
TGCGCCAGCAGCCCGGGACTAGCGGGAGGAGACGACGAGCAGTACTTC
>TRBV7-8|NA|NA|TRBJ2-3
CASSPRGLGTDTQYF
TGTGCCAGCAGCCCCCGCGGGTTGGGGACAGATACGCAGTATTTT
>TRBV6-5|TRBD1|once|TRBJ1-2
CASRATGAAGYTF
TGTGCCAGCAGGGCGACAGGGGCGGCTGGCTACACCTTC
>TRBV30|TRBD1|NA|TRBJ1-1
CAVEGQADTEAFF
TGTGCCGTCGAGGGACAGGCAGACACTGAAGCTTTCTTT
>TRBV6-1|TRBD1|NA|TRBJ1-3
CASSELGGGGNTIYF
TGTGCCAGCAGTGAACTAGGGGGCGGTGGAAACACCATATATTTT
>TRBV10-3|NA|NA|TRBJ2-7
CAISEQSASMSEQYF
TGTGCCATCAGTGAACAGTCTGCCTCCATGAGCGAGCAGTACTTC
>TRBV30|NA|NA|TRBJ2-7
CAWTQGIHEQYF
TGTGCCTGGACTCAGGGTATCCACGAGCAGTACTTC
>TRBV28|NA|NA|TRBJ1-2
CASSLTVPTYGYTF
TGTGCCAGCAGTTTGACAGTGCCGACCTATGGCTACACCTTC
>TRBV19|TRBD1|NA|TRBJ1-1
CASSIGQGARTEAFF
TGTGCCAGTAGTATCGGACAGGGGGCCCGGACTGAAGCTTTCTTT
>TRBV16|NA|many|TRBJ2-7
CASSQPSSSEQYF
TGTGCCAGCAGCCAACCTAGCAGCAGCGAGCAGTACTTC
>TRBV10-3|TRBD2|NA|TRBJ2-7
CAISANRTSGRTYEQYF
TGTGCCATCAGTGCGAACAGGACTAGCGGAAGGACCTACGAGCAGTACTTC
>TRBV7-2|TRBD2|NA|TRBJ2-1
CASSLGLAGGGEQFF
TGTGCCAGCAGCCTCGGACTAGCGGGGGGCGGGGAGCAGTTCTTC
>TRBV7-3|NA|NA|TRBJ1-5
CASSPPPGGRGIDQPQHF
TGTGCCAGCAGCCCTCCCCCGGGGGGCAGGGGAATTGATCAGCCCCAGCATTTT
>TRBV6-1|NA|NA|TRBJ1-1
CASSEGPVVNTEAFF
TGTGCCAGCAGTGAAGGGCCCGTCGTGAACACTGAAGCTTTCTTT
>TRBV7-2|NA|few|TRBJ1-2
CASSLERLALNYGYTF
TGTGCCAGCAGCTTAGAGCGGTTGGCCCTTAACTATGGCTACACCTTC
>TRBV12-3/TRBV12-4|NA|NA|TRBJ1-4
CASWTTDNEKLFF
TGTGCCAGCTGGACAACAGATAATGAAAAACTGTTTTTT